This T cell receptor (beta chain) came from a study of T cells in Graves' hyperthyroidism and ophthalmopathy. Amplified regions were TCR beta CDR3 sequences from RNA transcripts. HTBI primers were employed in a first-round RT-PCR of the TCR CDR3. TCRdb redid the calling of the multiplex PCR reads with MiXCR, one entry per CDR3 protein. The sample consists of a few hundred thousand distinct CDR3 sequences, about 20% of them appearing once. This clonotype was recorded at least ten times. V lost 1 base and J 7 bases, leaving 17 bases between the germline ends. The CDR3 length is 16 residues. Germline assignment: CDR1 SGHVS and CDR2 FNYEAQ.

The chain uses TRBV7-6 and TRBJ2-1; tentative D call: TRBD2 (6 bases). The clonotype was recovered from a woman in her forties or fifties with Graves' hyperthyroidism. Sequencing was carried out using blood. CDR3 in amino acids: CASSLGSGFGSNEQFF. Here the CDR3 DNA reads TGTGCCAGCAGCTTAGGGTCAGGGTTCGGGAGTAATGAGCAGTTCTTC.